This T cell receptor beta chain was profiled in a study of tissue T cells after allogeneic stem cell transplantation (dated by TCRdb to between 2021 and 2023). Regarding the complete study: TCR beta repertoires were profiled across many tissues obtained from research autopsies of patients with and without GVHD, as well as in mouse models of GVHD. The human part of the study was a prospective observational study with no blinding and no randomization. What the study reported, not specific to this receptor: Few T cell clones were found to be shared across patients, but shared repertoire signatures across patients were revealed in a tissue-specific fashion by motif-based clustering. The study did not determine which tissue TCRs were alloreactive or antigen-specific, and some clones might have been persisting host cells. In both patients and mice, T cells from blood and spleen covered only a limited part of the TCR repertoire found in tissues. Within patients, how anatomically similar tissues were was a major factor shaping TCR repertoire composition, regardless of disease or transplant status. The patient cohort was small and varied clinically, and sampling depth was recognized as a limitation.

The V and J ends are trimmed by 3 bases and 6 bases, leaving 15 bases between them. The CDR3 goes from the cysteine to the phenylalanine over 14 residues. Only the CDR3 bases that were read are kept: 39 of them, in frame from base 1. Based on the germline V gene (reference sequence), the CDR1 and CDR2 sequences are KGHPV and FQNQEV. As to this clone: The antigen it binds to is not known. For this mouse receptor, gene names and germline sequences are murine. Read coverage stops 1 residue before the CDR3 terminus; the germline J gene supplies the remainder.

Sample time point, as interpreted from the label and publication: mouse harvest day 7 after allogeneic transplant. Each mouse graft, delivered by tail vein injection, combined 10^6 splenic CD5+ T cells with 10^7 T-cell-depleted bone marrow cells. GVHD in mice was modeled with a major MHC-mismatch B6 (H2b) into BALB/c (H2d) model, and tissues were profiled at day 7 or 14. Mouse tissues and retro-orbital blood were harvested on day 7 or 14 post-transplant using separate sterile tools per animal; livers were flushed beforehand. Before genomic DNA isolation with the DNeasy Blood & Tissue Kit, mouse tissues were minced with razor blades in buffered saline. The library relied on the immunoSEQ multiplex PCR assay. Adaptive Biotechnologies performed the TCRbeta CDR3 sequencing at survey depth and reported CDR3 sequences, V/J genes, productive frequency and template counts. Amplification of TCR beta CDR3 regions started from genomic DNA instead of RNA. The source study handled its data this way. Pairwise repertoire overlap between tissues was quantified with Jensen-Shannon divergence, where 1 means complete divergence and 0 identical. Tissues were clustered by single-linkage agglomerative hierarchical clustering of pairwise JSD values and displayed as dendrograms. All patient samples were analyzed with GLIPH2 using simulation_depth 1000, kmer_min_depth 3 and cdr3_length_cutoff 8, and only groups containing more than two unique CDR3s were kept. A standardized tissue-overlap score was generated by extrapolating Jaccard GLIPH-group overlap across patients to a standard repertoire size of 1000 clones. Linear mixed-effect models, with tissue as a fixed effect and individual as a random effect, were used to test how diversity related to clinical or experimental variables. TCRdb's version of the immuneACCESS table is confined to in-frame rearrangements and falls short of the full clone set. An unresolved V gene accounts for under half of the shortfall where checked; the remainder is of unknown origin. V, J and clone size are taken as reported in that table, and D and trimming were inferred from the DNA itself. This sample gives some 7,000 clones in total; roughly half of them show up just once. Less than 9.5% of the sample is in the top ten clones.

The clonotype comes from a female BALB/c mouse given C57BL/6 T cells with graft-versus-host disease after an allogeneic hematopoietic cell transplant. The sequence joins TRBV26 to TRBJ2-7; D gene: possibly TRBD1, on 6 matching bases. The sample comprised lymph node tissue. The CDR3 reads as follows: CASSLGSGTPEQYF. The CDR3 bases that were read are TGTGCCAGCAGTCTTGGCTCCGGGACACCTGAACAGTAC.